This TCR beta chain was retrieved from a study of T cell clonality in common variable immunodeficiency. Study observations and caveats: Compared with controls, CVID subjects had fewer shared TCRbeta clones. Reportedly, TCR beta sequences from common variable immunodeficiency showed fewer deletions and N-nucleotide insertions.

Comment on this clone: As yet, its antigen is unknown.

CVID and control samples used equivalent genomic DNA input. The method was immunoSEQ multiplex PCR; TCRdb's version includes in-frame clones alone and lacks a portion of them. This table holds some 42,000 clones with no singletons; the top ten claim around 6%. CVID subjects were neither ill nor on immunomodulatory or immunosuppressive medication at sampling. Donors gave 5 to 8 ml heparinized peripheral whole blood. The sequenced sample was peripheral blood mononuclear cells. The source is a human donor with common variable immunodeficiency.

The CDR3 bases that were read are TGTGCCAGCTCGAAACTTAGGGTCAGCTCCTACAATGAG. Its protein product is CASSKLRVSSYNE. The CDR3 in its entirety is CASSKLRVSSYNEQFF. This chain connects TRBV18 to TRBJ2-1; D not certain. The missing CDR3 end, 3 residues past where the read stops, is filled in from the germline J gene. CDR1 is KGHSH, CDR2 LQKENI, per germline. Trimming removed 6 bases at V and 0 bases at J, with 15 bases between. The CDR3 consists of 16 residues.